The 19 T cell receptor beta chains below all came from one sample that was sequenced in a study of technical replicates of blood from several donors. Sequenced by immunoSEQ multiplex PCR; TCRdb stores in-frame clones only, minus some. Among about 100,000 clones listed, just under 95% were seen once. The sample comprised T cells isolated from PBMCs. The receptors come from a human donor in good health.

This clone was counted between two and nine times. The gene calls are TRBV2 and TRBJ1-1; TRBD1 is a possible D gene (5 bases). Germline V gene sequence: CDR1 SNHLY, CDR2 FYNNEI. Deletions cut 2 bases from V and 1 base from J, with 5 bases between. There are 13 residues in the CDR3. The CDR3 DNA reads TGTGCCAGCAGTGAACAGGGGAACACTGAAGCTTTCTTT. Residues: CASSEQGNTEAFF. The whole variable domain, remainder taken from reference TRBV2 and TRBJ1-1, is EPEVTQTPSHQVTQMGQEVILRCVPISNHLYFYWYRQILGQKVEFLVSFYNNEISEKSEIFDDQFSVERPDGSNFTLKIRSTKLEDSAMYFCASSEQGNTEAFFGQGTRLTVV.

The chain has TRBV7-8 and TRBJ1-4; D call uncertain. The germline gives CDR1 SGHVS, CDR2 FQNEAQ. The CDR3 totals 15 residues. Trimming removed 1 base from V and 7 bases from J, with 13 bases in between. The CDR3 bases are TGTGCCAGCAGCTTAGGAGGCCCAAGGAGTGAAAAACTGTTTTTT. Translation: CASSLGGPRSEKLFF.

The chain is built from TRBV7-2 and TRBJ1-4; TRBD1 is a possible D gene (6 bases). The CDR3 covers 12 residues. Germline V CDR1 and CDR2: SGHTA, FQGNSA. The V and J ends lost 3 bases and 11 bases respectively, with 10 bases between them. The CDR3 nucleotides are TGTGCCAGCAGCTTTACAGGGTTTAAACTGTTTTTT. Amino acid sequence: CASSFTGFKLFF.

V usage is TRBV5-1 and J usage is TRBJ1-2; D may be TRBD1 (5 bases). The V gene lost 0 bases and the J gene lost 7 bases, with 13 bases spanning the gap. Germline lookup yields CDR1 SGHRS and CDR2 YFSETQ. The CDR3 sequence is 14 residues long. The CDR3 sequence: CASSLEAGLGGYTF. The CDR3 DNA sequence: TGCGCCAGCAGCTTGGAAGCAGGGTTGGGTGGCTACACCTTC. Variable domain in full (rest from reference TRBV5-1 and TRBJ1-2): KAGVTQTPRYLIKTRGQQVTLSCSPISGHRSVSWYQQTPGQGLQFLFEYFSETQRNKGNFPGRFSGRQFSNSRSEMNVSTLELGDSALYLCASSLEAGLGGYTFGSGTRLTVV.

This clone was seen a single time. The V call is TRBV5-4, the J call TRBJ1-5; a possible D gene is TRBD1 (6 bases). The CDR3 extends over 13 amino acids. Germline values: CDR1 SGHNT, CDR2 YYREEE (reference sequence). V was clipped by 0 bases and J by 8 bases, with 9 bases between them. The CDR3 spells CASSLAGVEPQHF. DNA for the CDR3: TGTGCCAGCAGCTTGGCAGGGGTAGAGCCCCAGCATTTT. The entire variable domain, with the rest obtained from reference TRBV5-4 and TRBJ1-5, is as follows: ETGVTQSPTHLIKTRGQQVTLRCSSQSGHNTVSWYQQALGQGPQFIFQYYREEENGRGNFPPRFSGLQFPNYSSELNVNALELDDSALYLCASSLAGVEPQHFGDGTRLSIL.

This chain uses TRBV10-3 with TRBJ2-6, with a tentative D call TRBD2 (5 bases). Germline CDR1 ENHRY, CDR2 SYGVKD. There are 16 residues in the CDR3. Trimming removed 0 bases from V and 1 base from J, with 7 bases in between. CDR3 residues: CAISESGGSGANVLTF. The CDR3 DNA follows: TGTGCCATCAGTGAGTCTGGAGGATCTGGGGCCAACGTCCTGACTTTC.

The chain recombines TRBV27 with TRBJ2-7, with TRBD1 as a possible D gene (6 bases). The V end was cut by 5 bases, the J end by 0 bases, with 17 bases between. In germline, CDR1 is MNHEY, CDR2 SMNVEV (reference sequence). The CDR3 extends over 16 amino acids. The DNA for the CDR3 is TGTGCCAGCAGTCCTTCTTTCGGACAGTACTCCTACGAGCAGTACTTC. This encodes CASSPSFGQYSYEQYF.

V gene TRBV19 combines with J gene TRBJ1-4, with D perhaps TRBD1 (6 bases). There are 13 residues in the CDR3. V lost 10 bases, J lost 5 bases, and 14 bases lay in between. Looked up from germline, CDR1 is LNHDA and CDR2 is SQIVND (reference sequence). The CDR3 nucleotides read TGTGCCACTTCGGACAGAACGAATGAAAAACTGTTTTTT. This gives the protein CATSDRTNEKLFF.

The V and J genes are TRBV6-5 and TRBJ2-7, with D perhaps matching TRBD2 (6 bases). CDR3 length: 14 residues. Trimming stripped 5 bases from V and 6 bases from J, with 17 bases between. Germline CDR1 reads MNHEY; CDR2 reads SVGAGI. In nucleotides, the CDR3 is TGTGCCAGCAGTCAGACTAGGAATCATCTCGAGCAGTACTTC. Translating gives CASSQTRNHLEQYF.

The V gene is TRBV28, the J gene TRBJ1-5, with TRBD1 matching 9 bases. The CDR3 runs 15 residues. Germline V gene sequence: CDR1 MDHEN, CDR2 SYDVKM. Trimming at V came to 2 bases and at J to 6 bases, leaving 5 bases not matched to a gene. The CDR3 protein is CASSLGDRDSQPQHF. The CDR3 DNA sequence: TGTGCCAGCAGTTTAGGGGACAGGGATAGTCAGCCCCAGCATTTT.

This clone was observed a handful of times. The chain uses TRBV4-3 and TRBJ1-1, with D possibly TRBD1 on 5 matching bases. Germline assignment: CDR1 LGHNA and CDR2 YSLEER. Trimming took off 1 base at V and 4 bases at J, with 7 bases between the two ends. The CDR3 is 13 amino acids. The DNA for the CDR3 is TGCGCCAGCAGCCAAGGACAGCCCACTGAAGCTTTCTTT. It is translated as CASSQGQPTEAFF.

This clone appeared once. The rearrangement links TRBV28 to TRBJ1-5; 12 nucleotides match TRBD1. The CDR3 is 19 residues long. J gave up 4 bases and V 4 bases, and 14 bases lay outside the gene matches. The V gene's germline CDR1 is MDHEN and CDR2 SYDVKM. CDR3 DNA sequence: TGTGCCAGCAGTTCCCTGGGGACAGGGGGCAGGCAGACTAATCAGCCCCAGCATTTT. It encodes CASSSLGTGGRQTNQPQHF.

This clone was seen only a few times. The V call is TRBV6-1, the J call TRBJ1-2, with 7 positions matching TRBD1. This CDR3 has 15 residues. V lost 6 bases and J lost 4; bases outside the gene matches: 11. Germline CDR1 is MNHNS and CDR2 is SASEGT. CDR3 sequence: CASSGNSQGRYGYTF. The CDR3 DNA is TGTGCCAGCAGCGGGAATTCACAGGGGCGCTATGGCTACACCTTC.

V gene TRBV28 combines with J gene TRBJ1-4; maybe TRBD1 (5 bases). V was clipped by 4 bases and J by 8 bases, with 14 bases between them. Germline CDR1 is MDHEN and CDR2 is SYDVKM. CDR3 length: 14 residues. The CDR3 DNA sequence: TGTGCCAGCAGTTATAGCGGGGGAGGAGAAAAACTGTTTTTT. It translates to CASSYSGGGEKLFF.

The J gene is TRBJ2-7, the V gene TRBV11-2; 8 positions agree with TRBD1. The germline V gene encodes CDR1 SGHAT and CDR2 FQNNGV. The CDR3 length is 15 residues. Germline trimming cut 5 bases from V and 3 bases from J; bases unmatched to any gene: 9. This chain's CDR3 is CASSATGTGRYEQYF. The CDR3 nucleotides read TGTGCCAGCAGCGCCACCGGGACAGGACGCTACGAGCAGTACTTC.

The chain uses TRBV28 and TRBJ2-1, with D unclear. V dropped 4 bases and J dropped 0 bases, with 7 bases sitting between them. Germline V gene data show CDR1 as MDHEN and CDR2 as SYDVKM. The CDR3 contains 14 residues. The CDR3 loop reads CASSSTVSYNEQFF. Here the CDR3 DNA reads TGTGCCAGCAGTTCTACCGTCTCCTACAATGAGCAGTTCTTC. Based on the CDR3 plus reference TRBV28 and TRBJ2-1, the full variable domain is DVKVTQSSRYLVKRTGEKVFLECVQDMDHENMFWYRQDPGLGLRLIYFSYDVKMKEKGDIPEGYSVSREKKERFSLILESASTNQTSMYLCASSSTVSYNEQFFGPGTRLTVL.

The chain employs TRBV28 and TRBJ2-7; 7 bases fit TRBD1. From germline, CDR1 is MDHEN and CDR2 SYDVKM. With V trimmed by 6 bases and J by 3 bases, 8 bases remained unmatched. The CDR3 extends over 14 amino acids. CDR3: CASRRQGLDYEQYF. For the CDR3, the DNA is TGTGCCAGCAGGCGACAGGGTCTGGACTACGAGCAGTACTTC.

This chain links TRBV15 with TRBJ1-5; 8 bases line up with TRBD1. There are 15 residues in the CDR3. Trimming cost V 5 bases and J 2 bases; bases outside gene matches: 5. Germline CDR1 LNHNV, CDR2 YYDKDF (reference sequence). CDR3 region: CATSPTGQGNQPQHF. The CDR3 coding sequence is TGTGCCACCAGCCCTACGGGACAGGGCAATCAGCCCCAGCATTTT. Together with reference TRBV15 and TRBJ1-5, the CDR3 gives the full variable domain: DAMVIQNPRYQVTQFGKPVTLSCSQTLNHNVMYWYQQKSSQAPKLLFHYYDKDFNNEADTPDNFQSRRPNTSFCFLDIRSPGLGDTAMYLCATSPTGQGNQPQHFGDGTRLSIL.

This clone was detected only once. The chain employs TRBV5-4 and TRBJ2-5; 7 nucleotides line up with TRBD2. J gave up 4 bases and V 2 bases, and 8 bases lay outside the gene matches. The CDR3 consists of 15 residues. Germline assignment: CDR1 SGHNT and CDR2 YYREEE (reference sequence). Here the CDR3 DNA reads TGTGCCAGCAGCTTAACGAACGGCGGGAGAGAGACCCAGTACTTC. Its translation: CASSLTNGGRETQYF.